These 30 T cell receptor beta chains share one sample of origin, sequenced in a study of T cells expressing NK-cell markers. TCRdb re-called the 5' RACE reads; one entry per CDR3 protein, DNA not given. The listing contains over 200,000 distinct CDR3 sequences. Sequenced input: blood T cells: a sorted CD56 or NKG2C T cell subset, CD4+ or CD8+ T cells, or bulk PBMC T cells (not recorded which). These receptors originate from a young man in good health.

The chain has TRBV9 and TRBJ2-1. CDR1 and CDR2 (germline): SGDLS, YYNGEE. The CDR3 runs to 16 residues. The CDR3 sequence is CASSVEGYSLYNEQFF. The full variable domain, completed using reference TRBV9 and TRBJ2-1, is DSGVTQTPKHLITATGQRVTLRCSPRSGDLSVYWYQQSLDQGLQFLIQYYNGEERAKGNILERFSAQQFPDLHSELNLSSLELGDSALYFCASSVEGYSLYNEQFFGPGTRLTVL.

The CDR3 sequence: CASSHDDWYNEQFF. The chain is built from TRBV4-2 and TRBJ2-1. The CDR3 is 14 amino acids. In germline, CDR1 is LGHNA, CDR2 YNFKEQ.

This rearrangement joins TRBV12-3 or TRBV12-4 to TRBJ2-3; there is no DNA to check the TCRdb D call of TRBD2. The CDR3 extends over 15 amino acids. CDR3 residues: CASAPWGLAGYTQYF.

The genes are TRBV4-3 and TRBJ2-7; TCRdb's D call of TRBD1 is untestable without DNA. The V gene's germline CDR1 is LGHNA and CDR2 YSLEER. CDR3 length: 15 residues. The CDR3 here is CASSQGHGDTYEQYF.

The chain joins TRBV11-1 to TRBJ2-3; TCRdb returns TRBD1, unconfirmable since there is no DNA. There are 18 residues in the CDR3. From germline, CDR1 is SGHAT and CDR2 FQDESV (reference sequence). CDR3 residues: CASSVTGGLTSSTDTQYF. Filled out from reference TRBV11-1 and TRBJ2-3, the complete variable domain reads EAEVAQSPRYKITEKSQAVAFWCDPISGHATLYWYRQILGQGPELLVQFQDESVVDDSQLPKDRFSAERLKGVDSTLKIQPAELGDSAMYLCASSVTGGLTSSTDTQYFGPGTRLTVL.

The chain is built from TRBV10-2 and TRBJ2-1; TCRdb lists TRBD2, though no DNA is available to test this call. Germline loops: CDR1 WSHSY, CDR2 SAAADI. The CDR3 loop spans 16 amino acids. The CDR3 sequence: CASRLTLAAPYNEQFF.

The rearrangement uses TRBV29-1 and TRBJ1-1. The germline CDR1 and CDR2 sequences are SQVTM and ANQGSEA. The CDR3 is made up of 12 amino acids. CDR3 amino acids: CSASGMNTEAFF.

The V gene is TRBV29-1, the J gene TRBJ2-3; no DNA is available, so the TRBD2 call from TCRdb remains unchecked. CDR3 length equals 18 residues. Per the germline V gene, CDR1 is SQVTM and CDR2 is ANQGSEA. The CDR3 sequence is CSVEGGSRASGSTDTQYF.

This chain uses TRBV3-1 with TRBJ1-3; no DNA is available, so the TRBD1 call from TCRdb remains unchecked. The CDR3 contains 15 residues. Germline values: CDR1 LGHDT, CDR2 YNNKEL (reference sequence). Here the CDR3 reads CASSEDRASGNTIYF.

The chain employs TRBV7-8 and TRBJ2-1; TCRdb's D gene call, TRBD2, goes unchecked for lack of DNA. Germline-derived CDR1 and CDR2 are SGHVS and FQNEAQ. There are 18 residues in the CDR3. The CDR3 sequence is CASSLSTSGPSSYNEQFF.

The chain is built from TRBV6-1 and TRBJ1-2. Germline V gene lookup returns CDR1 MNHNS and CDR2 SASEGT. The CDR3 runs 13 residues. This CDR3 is CASSAGDLYGYTF.

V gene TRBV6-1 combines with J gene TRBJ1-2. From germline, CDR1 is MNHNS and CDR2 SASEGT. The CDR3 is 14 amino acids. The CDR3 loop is CASSGFREDYGYTF.

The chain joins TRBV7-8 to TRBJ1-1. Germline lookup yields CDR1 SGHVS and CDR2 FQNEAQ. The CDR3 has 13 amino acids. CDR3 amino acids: CASSPKSHVEAFF.

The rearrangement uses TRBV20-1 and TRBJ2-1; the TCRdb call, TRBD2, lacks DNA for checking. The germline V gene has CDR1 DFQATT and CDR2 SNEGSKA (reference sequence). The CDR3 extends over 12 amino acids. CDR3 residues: CSAPRLVNEQFF.

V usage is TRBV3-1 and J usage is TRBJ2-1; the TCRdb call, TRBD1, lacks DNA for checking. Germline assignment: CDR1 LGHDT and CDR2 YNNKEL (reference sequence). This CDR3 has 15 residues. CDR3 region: CASSQGAGLYNEQFF.

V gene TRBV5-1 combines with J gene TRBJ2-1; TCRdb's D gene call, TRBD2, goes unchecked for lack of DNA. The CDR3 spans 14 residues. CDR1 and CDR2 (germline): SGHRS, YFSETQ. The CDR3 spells CASSREGGNNEQFF.

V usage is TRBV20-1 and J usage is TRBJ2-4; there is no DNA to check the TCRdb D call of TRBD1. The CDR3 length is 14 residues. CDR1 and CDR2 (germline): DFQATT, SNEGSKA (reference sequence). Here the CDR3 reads CSAIKDKQGNIQYF.

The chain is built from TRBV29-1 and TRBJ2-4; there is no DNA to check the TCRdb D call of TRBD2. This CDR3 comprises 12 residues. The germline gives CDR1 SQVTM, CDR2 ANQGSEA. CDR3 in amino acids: CSAGTSESIQYF.

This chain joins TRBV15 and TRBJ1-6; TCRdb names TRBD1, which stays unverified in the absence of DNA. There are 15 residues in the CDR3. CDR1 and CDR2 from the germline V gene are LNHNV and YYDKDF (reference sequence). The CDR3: CATSRGGGFGSPLHF.

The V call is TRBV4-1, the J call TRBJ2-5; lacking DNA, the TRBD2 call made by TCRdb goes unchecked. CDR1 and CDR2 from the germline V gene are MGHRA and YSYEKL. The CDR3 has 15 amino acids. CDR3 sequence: CASSQGAGWEKTQYF.

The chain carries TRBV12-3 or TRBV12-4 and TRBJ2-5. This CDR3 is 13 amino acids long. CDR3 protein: CASSVSGIETQYF.

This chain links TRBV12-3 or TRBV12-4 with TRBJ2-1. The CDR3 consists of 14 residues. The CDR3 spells CASSRTLSYNEQFF.

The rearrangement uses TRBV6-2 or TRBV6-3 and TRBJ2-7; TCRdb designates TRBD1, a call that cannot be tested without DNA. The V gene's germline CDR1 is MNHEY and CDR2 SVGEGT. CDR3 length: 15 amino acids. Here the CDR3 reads CASSSSARSQGEQYF.

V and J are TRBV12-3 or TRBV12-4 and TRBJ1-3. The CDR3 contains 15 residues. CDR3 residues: CASSVGVVSGNTIYF.

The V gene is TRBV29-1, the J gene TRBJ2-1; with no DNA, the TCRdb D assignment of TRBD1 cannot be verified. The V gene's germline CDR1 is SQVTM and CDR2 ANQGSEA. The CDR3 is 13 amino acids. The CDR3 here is CSVADRVGNEQFF.

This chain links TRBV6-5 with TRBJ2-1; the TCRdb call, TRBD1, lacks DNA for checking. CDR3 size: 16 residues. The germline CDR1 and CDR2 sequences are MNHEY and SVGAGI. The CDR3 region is CASSYPGTGIDNEQFF.

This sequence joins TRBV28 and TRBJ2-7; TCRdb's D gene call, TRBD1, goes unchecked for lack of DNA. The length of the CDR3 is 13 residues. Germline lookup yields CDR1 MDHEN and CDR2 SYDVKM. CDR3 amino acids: CASSLPRVGEQYF.

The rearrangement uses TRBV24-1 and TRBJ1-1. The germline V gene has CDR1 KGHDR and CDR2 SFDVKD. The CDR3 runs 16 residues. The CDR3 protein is CATSDPRQEGNTEAFF.

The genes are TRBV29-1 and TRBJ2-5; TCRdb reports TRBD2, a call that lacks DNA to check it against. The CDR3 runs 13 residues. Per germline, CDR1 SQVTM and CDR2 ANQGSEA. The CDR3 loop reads CSDRSGRVETQYF. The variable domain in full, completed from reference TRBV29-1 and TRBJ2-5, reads SAVISQKPSRDICQRGTSLTIQCQVDSQVTMMFWYRQQPGQSLTLIATANQGSEATYESGFVIDKFPISRPNLTFSTLTVSNMSPEDSSIYLCSDRSGRVETQYFGPGTRLLVL.

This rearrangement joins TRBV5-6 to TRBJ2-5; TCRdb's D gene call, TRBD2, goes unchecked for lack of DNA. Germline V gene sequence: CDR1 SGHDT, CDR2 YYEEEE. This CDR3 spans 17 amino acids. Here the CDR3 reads CASSSSRAQLVRETQYF.